A single sample gave rise to the 17 T cell receptor beta chains below, sequenced in a study of regulatory T cells in long-lasting Graves disease (dated by TCRdb to about 2021). Libraries were prepared through multiplex PCR. Sequenced on an Illumina HiSeq 4000. To build TCR beta libraries, CDR3 regions were amplified by Arm-PCR using iRepertoire HTBI primers. TCRdb reprocessed the public reads (quality trimming at Q25 with fastp, clone calling with MiXCR) and kept in-frame beta chains. Rows are unified per CDR3 protein, each entry keeping the most common DNA and genes. This sample lists 400,000 to 500,000 distinct CDR3 sequences; roughly a fifth were detected once. The leading ten clones occupy roughly 13% of the sample. The sample's time point, from its label and the paper: persistent/refractory GD, antithyroid drugs over 5 years with positive TRAb. For both TCR sequencing and RNA sequencing, RNA was extracted from PBMCs using TRIzol.

This specimen consisted of peripheral blood mononuclear cells (PBMCs), obtained when the disease was refractory, from a patient treated with antithyroid drugs. The receptor source for this set is a female donor with Graves disease.

This rearrangement joins TRBV6-1 to TRBJ1-1, with D unresolved. The CDR3 totals 15 residues. The ends were cut back, 11 bases at V and 4 bases at J, with 23 bases in the middle. In germline, CDR1 is MNHNS, CDR2 SASEGT. CDR3 sequence: CAGSRGEGWSTEAFF. The DNA for the CDR3 is TGTGCCGGATCCCGGGGTGAGGGATGGAGCACTGAAGCTTTCTTT.

This clonotype appeared a few times. The chain couples TRBV18 to TRBJ1-4; unclear D gene. Germline V gives CDR1 KGHSH, CDR2 LQKENI. This CDR3 contains 15 residues. V was trimmed by 3 bases and J by 4 bases, leaving 12 bases between them. DNA for the CDR3: TGTGCCAGCTCACCCTGGGCGGCTGATAATGAAAAACTGTTTTTT. It is translated as CASSPWAADNEKLFF.

V is TRBV20-1 and J is TRBJ1-5, with unresolved D. The CDR3 sequence is 12 residues long. The germline CDR1 and CDR2 sequences are DFQATT and SNEGSKA (reference sequence). Between the trimmed V and J ends, which lost 7 bases and 0 bases, there was a span of 7 bases. The CDR3: CSVVRSNQPQHF. CDR3 DNA: TGCAGTGTGGTCCGTAGCAATCAGCCCCAGCATTTT.

This clonotype came up many times. This sequence joins TRBV3-1 and TRBJ2-2; D is undetermined. Germline V gene data show CDR1 as LGHDT and CDR2 as YNNKEL (reference sequence). Trimming cost V 10 bases and J 5 bases, with 8 bases left between them. The CDR3 contains 11 residues. CDR3 sequence: CATSSTGELFF. The DNA of the CDR3 is TGTGCCACCTCGTCAACCGGGGAGCTGTTTTTT.

This chain links TRBV20-1 with TRBJ2-3, with 7 nucleotides matching TRBD2. CDR1 and CDR2 (germline): DFQATT, SNEGSKA (reference sequence). The CDR3 is 15 residues long. After removal of 3 bases from V and 3 bases from J, the junction contained 9 bases not matched to a gene. The CDR3 region has the DNA TGCAGTGCTAGCGGGAGGCCTCGGGGGACAGATACGCAGTATTTT. It is translated as CSASGRPRGTDTQYF.

The gene calls are TRBV2 and TRBJ2-3, with D possibly being TRBD2 (5 bases). V was cut by 7 bases and J by 0 bases, with 11 bases left in between. This CDR3 is 14 amino acids long. CDR1 is SNHLY, CDR2 FYNNEI, per germline. The CDR3 is CASTGGWSTDTQYF. The CDR3 region has the DNA TGTGCCAGCACAGGCGGGTGGAGCACAGATACGCAGTATTTT.

The table lists this clonotype with many counts. The chain couples TRBV12-3 or TRBV12-4 to TRBJ1-2, with 10 positions matching TRBD1. The CDR3 totals 16 residues. V was clipped by 5 bases and J by 8 bases; unmatched bases: 14. The CDR3 DNA sequence: TGTGCCAGCAGTCCCGCCGGGACAGGGGTTATAGGAGGCTACACCTTC. Protein product: CASSPAGTGVIGGYTF.

The V call is TRBV3-1, the J call TRBJ1-4, with a possible D match to TRBD1 (6 bases). The CDR3 length is 15 residues. V lost 1 base, J lost 7 bases, and 13 bases lay in between. From germline, CDR1 is LGHDT and CDR2 YNNKEL (reference sequence). CDR3 sequence: CASSQGAGVGEKLFF. The CDR3 DNA reads TGTGCCAGCAGCCAAGGGGCAGGGGTGGGTGAAAAACTGTTTTTT.

A few counts support this clonotype. The genes are TRBV20-1 and TRBJ2-4; D remains unclear. CDR3 length equals 12 residues. Between the trimmed V and J ends, which lost 6 bases and 5 bases, there was a span of 11 bases. The germline gives CDR1 DFQATT, CDR2 SNEGSKA (reference sequence). CDR3 sequence: CSAKAGENIQYF. DNA of the CDR3: TGCAGTGCGAAGGCTGGTGAAAACATTCAGTACTTC.

This clonotype was counted many times. The chain uses TRBV12-3 or TRBV12-4 and TRBJ2-2; the match to TRBD2 covers 14 bases. There are 19 residues in the CDR3. Unmatched junction bases numbered 10, after V lost 6 bases and J lost 1 base. The CDR3 is CASSPYRTSGRRNTGELFF. The CDR3, as DNA: TGTGCCAGCAGCCCTTACCGGACTAGCGGGAGGCGGAACACCGGGGAGCTGTTTTTT.

About this clonotype: This may be a read error: a much more frequent sequence differs by one nucleotide. The rearrangement joins TRBV6-1 to TRBJ1-3, with D possibly TRBD1 on 6 matching bases. CDR3 length: 15 amino acids. Germline lookup yields CDR1 MNHNS and CDR2 SASEGT. Written as DNA, the CDR3 is TGTGCCAGCAGCGCCGGGACAACTACTGGAAACATCATATATTTT. As protein: CASSAGTTTGNIIYF.

This chain connects TRBV11-2 to TRBJ2-5, with TRBD2 matching 8 bases. Germline lookup yields CDR1 SGHAT and CDR2 FQNNGV. V lost 1 base, J lost 6 bases, and 16 bases stayed unmatched. This CDR3 comprises 18 residues. This CDR3 reads CASSLVLTGAGGAKTQYF. DNA for the CDR3: TGTGCCAGCAGCTTAGTCTTGACCGGGGCGGGGGGCGCGAAGACCCAGTACTTC. Variable domain in full (rest from reference TRBV11-2 and TRBJ2-5): EAGVAQSPRYKIIEKRQSVAFWCNPISGHATLYWYQQILGQGPKLLIQFQNNGVVDDSQLPKDRFSAERLKGVDSTLKIQPAKLEDSAVYLCASSLVLTGAGGAKTQYFGPGTRLLVL.

This clonotype was recorded many times. This may be a read error: a much more frequent sequence differs by one nucleotide. V and J are TRBV15 and TRBJ1-1; TRBD1 is a possible D gene (5 bases). Looked up from germline, CDR1 is LNHNV and CDR2 is YYDKDF (reference sequence). This CDR3 comprises 15 residues. The CDR3, as DNA: TGTTCCACCAGCAGAGATCTTGGGGGGAACACTGAAGCTTTCTTT. Protein sequence: CSTSRDLGGNTEAFF.

The sample holds many counts of this clonotype. This chain joins TRBV6-2 or TRBV6-3 and TRBJ2-7; the D call may be TRBD1 or TRBD2 (5 bases each). Trimming removed 2 bases from V and 3 bases from J, with 17 bases in between. In germline, CDR1 is MNHEY, CDR2 SVGEGT. The CDR3 covers 16 residues. CDR3 residues: CASSYPTGWDLYEQYF. Here the CDR3 DNA reads TGTGCCAGCAGTTACCCGACGGGTTGGGACCTCTACGAGCAGTACTTC.

This chain connects TRBV28 to TRBJ2-3, with D possibly being TRBD2 (5 bases). Per the germline V gene, CDR1 is MDHEN and CDR2 is SYDVKM. V lost 5 bases and J 0 bases, leaving 18 bases between the germline ends. This CDR3 has 17 amino acids. The DNA of the CDR3 is TGTGCCAGCAGTGAGATAAGAGCGGTTTCGAGCACAGATACGCAGTATTTT. Translated: CASSEIRAVSSTDTQYF.

The CDR3 bases are TGTGCCAGCATTCGAAGCGGCCAAGAGACCCAGTACTTC. As protein: CASIRSGQETQYF. J is TRBJ2-5 and V is TRBV7-9; tentatively, D is TRBD2 (5 bases). This CDR3 has 13 residues. V was clipped by 7 bases and J by 1 base, with 10 bases between them. The germline V gene has CDR1 SEHNR and CDR2 FQNEAQ (reference sequence).

This clonotype was seen a few times. The chain joins TRBV20-1 to TRBJ1-6; 7 nucleotides align to TRBD1. The J segment lost 8 bases and the V segment lost 1 base, leaving 14 bases of the junction unmatched. The CDR3 runs 17 residues. CDR1 and CDR2 (germline): DFQATT, SNEGSKA (reference sequence). The CDR3 region is CSARATIRGRDYSPLHF. The CDR3 coding sequence is TGCAGTGCTAGAGCGACCATTAGGGGGCGAGATTATTCACCCCTCCACTTT.